The 21 T cell receptor beta chains presented below share a single source sample, sequenced in a study of long-term antiretroviral therapy in people with HIV. The libraries were made with immunoSEQ v3.0 at survey level. Assay: immunoSEQ multiplex PCR; the TCRdb copy retains only in-frame clones and omits some. Among tens of thousands of clones listed, nearly 90% were seen once. This specimen consisted of unsorted PBMCs, obtained 1.1 years after starting antiretroviral therapy. These receptors all stem from a man aged 18 to 35 with HIV.

The chain joins TRBV5-6 to TRBJ1-1; perhaps TRBD1 as D (6 bases). Between the trimmed V and J ends, which lost 6 bases and 4 bases, there was a span of 19 bases. The germline V gene encodes CDR1 SGHDT and CDR2 YYEEEE. This CDR3 region has 15 residues. In DNA form, the CDR3 reads TGTGCCAGCACCCTTTTAGGGGGGTCCAGCACTGAAGCTTTCTTT. Its translation is CASTLLGGSSTEAFF.

The chain has TRBV5-6 and TRBJ1-5, with a tentative D call TRBD1 (5 bases). Looked up from germline, CDR1 is SGHDT and CDR2 is YYEEEE. This CDR3 contains 14 residues. Trimming removed 4 bases at V and 7 bases at J, with 15 bases between. The CDR3 protein is CASSTWTQGQPQHF. For the CDR3, the DNA is TGTGCCAGCAGCACCTGGACCCAGGGACAGCCCCAGCATTTT.

CDR3 nucleotide sequence: TGTGCCAGCAGTTACTACGGACAGGGGAGTAATGAAAAACTGTTTTTT. Protein: CASSYYGQGSNEKLFF. V gene TRBV6-6 combines with J gene TRBJ1-4, with TRBD1 identical over 9 bases. This CDR3 spans 16 amino acids. V was clipped by 1 base and J by 4 bases; unmatched bases: 4. From germline, CDR1 is MNHNY and CDR2 SVGAGI (reference sequence).

J is TRBJ1-3 and V is TRBV5-1, with TRBD1 matching over 7 bases. This CDR3 comprises 15 residues. Per the germline V gene, CDR1 is SGHRS and CDR2 is YFSETQ. V gave up 4 bases and J gave up 4 bases; unmatched junction bases: 8. The CDR3 nucleotides are TGCGCCAGCAGCGTGGGACAGTTCGAAGGAAACACCATATATTTT. Translated: CASSVGQFEGNTIYF.

This clone was seen a handful of times. The rearrangement uses TRBV7-2 and TRBJ1-2, with D uncertain. This CDR3 is built from 15 residues. Per germline, CDR1 SGHTA and CDR2 FQGNSA. V dropped 4 bases and J dropped 1 base, with 13 bases sitting between them. In DNA form, the CDR3 reads TGTGCCAGCAGCTCGTCCACCGGATTTAACTATGGCTACACCTTC. As protein: CASSSSTGFNYGYTF.

This clone has just one count. The DNA of the CDR3 is TGTGCCAGCTCACCGGGACTAGCGGGGGGCAGCTCCTACAATGAGCAGTTCTTC. This codes for CASSPGLAGGSSYNEQFF. The chain carries TRBV18 and TRBJ2-1; 15 nucleotides match TRBD2. Germline V gene sequence: CDR1 KGHSH, CDR2 LQKENI. The CDR3 contains 18 residues. Unmatched junction bases numbered 3, after V lost 3 bases and J lost 0 bases. The whole variable domain, remainder taken from reference TRBV18 and TRBJ2-1, is NAGVMQNPRHLVRRRGQEARLRCSPMKGHSHVYWYRQLPEEGLKFMVYLQKENIIDESGMPKERFSAEFPKEGPSILRIQQVVRGDSAAYFCASSPGLAGGSSYNEQFFGPGTRLTVL.

The chain uses TRBV29-1 and TRBJ1-1, with D possibly matching TRBD1 (5 bases). Germline V gives CDR1 SQVTM, CDR2 ANQGSEA. The V end lost 6 bases, the J end lost 1 base, and 12 bases lay between the germline ends. The CDR3 length is 13 residues. The CDR3 reads CSVGEVQNTEAFF. The DNA for the CDR3 is TGCAGCGTGGGGGAGGTCCAGAACACTGAAGCTTTCTTT. Using reference TRBV29-1 and TRBJ1-1 for the parts outside the CDR3, the full variable domain is SAVISQKPSRDICQRGTSLTIQCQVDSQVTMMFWYRQQPGQSLTLIATANQGSEATYESGFVIDKFPISRPNLTFSTLTVSNMSPEDSSIYLCSVGEVQNTEAFFGQGTRLTVV.

This clone came up once. The chain carries TRBV29-1 and TRBJ2-1; TRBD1 matches at 7 bases. Trimming took 6 bases from V and 6 from J; bases not matched to a gene: 14. Per the germline V gene, CDR1 is SQVTM and CDR2 is ANQGSEA. The CDR3 is made up of 15 amino acids. This chain's CDR3 is CSVEDRQFIPNEQFF. The CDR3 DNA is TGCAGCGTCGAGGACAGGCAATTTATACCCAATGAGCAGTTCTTC.

The chain joins TRBV15 to TRBJ2-5; TRBD2 matches at 8 bases. The CDR3 loop spans 15 amino acids. Germline assignment: CDR1 LNHNV and CDR2 YYDKDF (reference sequence). V trimming: 1 base; J trimming: 5 bases; junction bases outside the gene matches: 6. The CDR3: CATSRAPGGRETQYF. The CDR3 DNA reads as TGTGCCACCAGCAGAGCTCCGGGAGGGCGGGAGACCCAGTACTTC.

The rearrangement joins TRBV21-1 to TRBJ2-7; the tabulated D call, TRBD1, remains unverified against the DNA. TRBV21-1 is termed a pseudogene. CDR3 length: 14 amino acids. The CDR3: CASSKAGAAYEQYF. The CDR3 bases are TGTGCCAGCAGCAAAGCGGGGGCCGCCTACGAGCAGTACTTC.

This chain uses TRBV30 with TRBJ2-3; D is unresolved. The CDR3 runs 15 residues. CDR1 and CDR2 from the germline V gene are GTSNPN and SVGIG (reference sequence). Trimming removed 6 bases at V and 2 bases at J, with 18 bases between. CDR3 nucleotides: TGTGCCTGTACCAGAGACTGGTTATTCACAGATACGCAGTATTTT. This encodes CACTRDWLFTDTQYF.

The gene calls are TRBV5-5 and TRBJ1-5; 7 nucleotides align to TRBD1. The V and J ends lost 4 bases and 5 bases, in that order; junction bases with no gene match: 3. The length of the CDR3 is 13 residues. Germline CDR1 reads SGHKS; CDR2 reads YYEKEE (reference sequence). CDR3 sequence (DNA): TGTGCCAGCAGCCTCAGGGGGGATCAGCCCCAGCATTTT. This codes for CASSLRGDQPQHF. Full variable domain (rest looked up from reference TRBV5-5 and TRBJ1-5): DAGVTQSPTHLIKTRGQQVTLRCSPISGHKSVSWYQQVLGQGPQFIFQYYEKEERGRGNFPDRFSARQFPNYSSELNVNALLLGDSALYLCASSLRGDQPQHFGDGTRLSIL.

The chain is built from TRBV5-1 and TRBJ2-2, with D unclear. The CDR3 loop spans 15 amino acids. V lost 0 bases and J lost 6, with 12 bases in between. CDR1 and CDR2 (germline): SGHRS, YFSETQ. Here the CDR3 reads CASSLGPSYPGELFF. The CDR3 DNA sequence: TGCGCCAGCAGCTTGGGACCCAGCTATCCCGGGGAGCTGTTTTTT.

The CDR3 loop is CASSEETGGAETQYF. CDR3 DNA: TGTGCCAGCAGTGAGGAGACAGGGGGCGCGGAGACCCAGTACTTC. The chain links TRBV6-1 to TRBJ2-5, with 10 positions matching TRBD1. V shed 3 bases and J 5 bases; nucleotides not matched to a gene: 6. The V gene's germline CDR1 is MNHNS and CDR2 SASEGT. The CDR3 runs 15 residues.

This clone is categorized as medium-sized. The sample contains more than one DNA sequence encoding this CDR3. The chain joins TRBV4-1 to TRBJ1-1, with D maybe TRBD1 (5 bases). The CDR3 has 15 residues. Germline loops: CDR1 MGHRA, CDR2 YSYEKL. Trimming removed 1 base at V and 2 bases at J, with 11 bases between. The CDR3 loop is CASSQGGPANTEAFF. In DNA form, the CDR3 reads TGCGCCAGCAGCCAAGGGGGCCCAGCTAACACTGAAGCTTTCTTT.

The rearrangement uses TRBV6-5 and TRBJ1-2, with 8 bases matching TRBD1. This CDR3 is built from 14 residues. V lost 6 bases and J lost 4; bases outside the gene matches: 7. Looked up from germline, CDR1 is MNHEY and CDR2 is SVGAGI. The DNA for the CDR3 is TGTGCCAGCAGGCAGGGGGCCAGATTCTATGGCTACACCTTC. It is translated as CASRQGARFYGYTF.

The rearrangement links TRBV10-1 to TRBJ2-2; D remains unclear. V shed 6 bases and J shed 5 bases, with 13 bases lying between them. CDR3 length: 14 residues. Germline values: CDR1 WNHNN, CDR2 SYGVQD (reference sequence). The CDR3 coding sequence is TGCGCCAGCAGGGTTGGGCTGGGGACCGGGGAGCTGTTTTTT. This sequence encodes CASRVGLGTGELFF.

This chain uses TRBV18 with TRBJ2-2; D may be TRBD2 (6 bases). V shed 0 bases and J shed 4 bases, with 12 bases lying between them. Germline-derived CDR1 and CDR2 are KGHSH and LQKENI. This CDR3 comprises 16 residues. CDR3 region: CASSPPGGAGTGELFF. As DNA, the CDR3 is TGTGCCAGCTCACCACCCGGAGGGGCGGGCACCGGGGAGCTGTTTTTT.

V and J are TRBV20-1 and TRBJ1-1, with D possibly TRBD1 on 5 matching bases. The CDR3 is 11 amino acids. The V gene lost 8 bases and the J gene lost 10 bases, with 17 bases spanning the gap. In germline, CDR1 is DFQATT, CDR2 SNEGSKA (reference sequence). The CDR3: CSCSGPWGAFF. The CDR3 DNA follows: TGCAGTTGCTCGGGGCCCTGGGGAGCTTTCTTT.

V and J are TRBV5-3 and TRBJ1-2, with unresolved D. TRBV5-3 is sorted into the ORF group, with uncertain function. Trimming shortened V by 6 bases and J by 8 bases, and 17 bases separated the two germline ends. CDR3 length equals 13 residues. The CDR3 nucleotides read TGTGCCAGAACCACTTCCGGCCTTTTGGGCTACACCTTC. It encodes CARTTSGLLGYTF.

As for this clone: The junction does not match germline at one end; this may be a read error. The genes are TRBV30 and TRBJ2-5; TRBD1 aligns across 9 bases. Germline values: CDR1 GTSNPN, CDR2 SVGIG (reference sequence). There are 11 residues in the CDR3. CDR3: CAWSGGQGPHF. The CDR3 region has the DNA TGTGCCTGGAGTGGAGGACAGGGGCCTCACTTC.